A selection of T cell receptor beta chains follows, all from one sample in a study of technical replicates of blood from a few donors. Libraries were prepared by immunoSEQ multiplex PCR; TCRdb keeps only in-frame clonotypes and omits some of them. This sample has nearly 95,000 clones; roughly 95% occur once, and the top ten carry approximately 0.36%. Source material: T cells isolated from PBMCs. These TCRs come from a human donor in good health. CDR3s include the opening cysteine and the closing phenylalanine or tryptophan. D genes are given only for firm matches. Clone size appears in some rows only: once, few, many, or a class for an expanded clone.

abundance	v_gene	len	d_gene	j_gene	CDR3aa	CDR3nt
NA	TRBV5-4	12	NA	TRBJ2-7	CASSFGPSEQYF	TGTGCCAGCAGCTTCGGTCCTTCTGAGCAGTACTTC
NA	TRBV7-9	13	TRBD2	TRBJ2-7	CASSSGRAYEQYF	TGTGCCAGCAGTAGCGGGAGGGCCTACGAGCAGTACTTC
NA	TRBV6-5	14	NA	TRBJ1-1	CASSDNRENTEAFF	TGTGCCAGCAGTGATAACAGGGAGAACACTGAAGCTTTCTTT
few	TRBV27	12	NA	TRBJ2-7	CASSFLGVEQYF	TGTGCCAGCAGTTTTTTAGGGGTCGAGCAGTACTTC
NA	TRBV11-2	13	NA	TRBJ1-3	CASSDSTGNTIYF	TGTGCCAGCAGTGACAGTACTGGAAACACCATATATTTT
NA	TRBV2	13	TRBD1	TRBJ2-7	CASRGTESYEQYF	TGTGCCAGCAGGGGGACAGAATCCTACGAGCAGTACTTC
NA	TRBV7-2	15	TRBD2	TRBJ2-7	CASSFSGRASYEQYF	TGTGCCAGCAGCTTTAGCGGGAGGGCGTCCTACGAGCAGTACTTC
NA	TRBV5-4	15	NA	TRBJ2-7	CASSLGRGGRDEQYF	TGTGCCAGCAGCCTGGGGAGGGGGGGAAGGGACGAGCAGTACTTC
NA	TRBV11-2	13	NA	TRBJ2-7	CASSFALAYEQYF	TGTGCCAGCAGCTTCGCGTTAGCCTACGAGCAGTACTTC
NA	TRBV19	14	TRBD1	TRBJ2-7	CASARTGSSYEQYF	TGTGCCAGCGCACGGACAGGTAGTTCCTACGAGCAGTACTTC
NA	TRBV5-1	17	TRBD2	TRBJ2-2	CASSLRTSGSNTGELFF	TGCGCCAGCAGCTTAAGGACTAGCGGGAGTAACACCGGGGAGCTGTTTTTT
NA	TRBV9	15	NA	TRBJ2-1	CASSVGGIGGNEQFF	TGTGCCAGCAGCGTAGGAGGGATTGGGGGGAATGAGCAGTTCTTC
NA	TRBV10-3	12	NA	TRBJ2-5	CAISERGETQYF	TGTGCCATCAGTGAGAGGGGGGAGACCCAGTACTTC
NA	TRBV7-3	19	TRBD1	TRBJ2-2	CASSHTDDAGTGYTGELFF	TGTGCCAGCAGCCATACGGACGACGCCGGGACAGGGTACACCGGGGAGCTGTTTTTT
NA	TRBV5-8	16	NA	TRBJ1-3	CASSSMTVFSGNTIYF	TGTGCCAGCAGCTCCATGACAGTGTTCTCTGGAAACACCATATATTTT
NA	TRBV30	13	NA	TRBJ1-5	CAWSVTGVQPQHF	TGTGCCTGGAGTGTAACCGGGGTTCAGCCCCAGCATTTT
NA	TRBV5-1	17	TRBD2	TRBJ2-3	CASSSVAGGLGTDTQYF	TGCGCCAGCAGCTCCGTAGCGGGAGGGCTCGGCACAGATACGCAGTATTTT
NA	TRBV23-1	15	TRBD1	TRBJ1-1	CASTTRDRLYTEAFF	TGCGCCAGCACGACTCGGGACAGGTTGTACACTGAAGCTTTCTTT
NA	TRBV7-3	13	TRBD1	TRBJ2-5	CASSLGQLETQYF	TGTGCCAGCAGCTTGGGACAGTTAGAGACCCAGTACTTC
NA	TRBV9	14	NA	TRBJ2-7	CASSGGLDSYEQYF	TGTGCCAGCAGCGGGGGACTGGACTCCTACGAGCAGTACTTC
NA	TRBV9	14	NA	TRBJ1-3	CASSVAGAGNTIYF	TGTGCCAGCAGCGTAGCAGGGGCTGGAAACACCATATATTTT
once	TRBV18	15	NA	TRBJ2-7	CASSPYGGYSYEQYF	TGTGCCAGCTCACCATACGGGGGTTACTCCTACGAGCAGTACTTC
NA	TRBV19	17	TRBD2	TRBJ2-5	CASSSPGREGFEETQYF	TGTGCCAGTAGTTCTCCCGGGCGGGAGGGCTTTGAAGAGACCCAGTACTTC
NA	TRBV10-3	17	TRBD1	TRBJ1-1	CAINEAGTGILGPEAFF	TGTGCCATCAATGAAGCCGGGACAGGGATTCTCGGCCCTGAAGCTTTCTTT
NA	TRBV2	14	NA	TRBJ1-6	CATWEARGDSPLHF	TGTGCCACCTGGGAGGCGAGGGGAGATTCACCCCTCCACTTT
NA	TRBV9	13	NA	TRBJ2-7	CASSVDHGYEQYF	TGTGCCAGCAGCGTAGATCACGGCTACGAGCAGTACTTC
NA	TRBV7-3	15	TRBD1	TRBJ2-2	CASSPGTGNTGELFF	TGTGCCAGCAGCCCCGGGACAGGGAACACCGGGGAGCTGTTTTTT
NA	TRBV11-2	14	TRBD2	TRBJ2-1	CASSLVAGRNEQFF	TGTGCCAGCAGCTTAGTAGCGGGACGAAATGAGCAGTTCTTC
NA	TRBV7-3	13	NA	TRBJ2-3	CASSLNRPDTQYF	TGTGCCAGCAGCTTAAATCGTCCAGATACGCAGTATTTT
NA	TRBV28	16	TRBD1	TRBJ2-3	CASSRGTGPYTDTQYF	TGTGCCAGCAGTCGGGGGACAGGACCCTACACAGATACGCAGTATTTT
NA	TRBV5-6	16	NA	TRBJ2-1	CASSLLGSPPRDEQFF	TGTGCCAGCAGCTTACTCGGGAGCCCCCCCCGCGATGAGCAGTTCTTC
NA	TRBV14	13	TRBD1	TRBJ2-1	CASAPDRAYEQFF	TGTGCCAGCGCTCCGGACAGGGCCTACGAGCAGTTCTTC
NA	TRBV11-3	13	NA	TRBJ2-1	CASSSTGANEQFF	TGTGCCAGCAGCTCCACCGGAGCGAATGAGCAGTTCTTC
once	TRBV7-7	16	TRBD1	TRBJ2-1	CASSMNGQAPYNEQFF	TGTGCTAGCAGCATGAATGGACAGGCCCCCTACAATGAGCAGTTCTTC
NA	TRBV6-6	15	TRBD1	TRBJ1-1	CASSDLQGKGTEAFF	TGTGCCAGCAGTGATCTACAGGGGAAGGGCACTGAAGCTTTCTTT
NA	TRBV27	12	NA	TRBJ2-3	CASISLTDTQYF	TGTGCCAGCATAAGCCTCACAGATACGCAGTATTTT
NA	TRBV27	16	TRBD2	TRBJ2-1	CASSTIAGSSYNEQFF	TGTGCCAGCAGTACAATAGCGGGAAGCTCCTACAATGAGCAGTTCTTC
NA	TRBV2	13	TRBD1	TRBJ1-2	CASATNRGVGYTF	TGTGCCAGCGCTACCAACAGGGGCGTCGGCTACACCTTC
NA	TRBV6-6	14	NA	TRBJ1-2	CATVGAHVNYGYTF	TGTGCCACTGTGGGGGCGCATGTTAACTATGGCTACACCTTC
NA	TRBV19	13	TRBD2	TRBJ2-7	CASSAGGEDEQYF	TGTGCCAGTTCGGCGGGAGGGGAGGACGAGCAGTACTTC
NA	TRBV4-2	17	NA	TRBJ2-7	CASSQDPGGTISYEQYF	TGTGCCAGCAGCCAAGATCCGGGGGGCACTATCTCCTACGAGCAGTACTTC
NA	TRBV18	14	NA	TRBJ1-1	CASSPGASGTKAFF	TGTGCCAGCTCACCGGGAGCGAGCGGGACAAAAGCTTTCTTT
NA	TRBV5-5	15	TRBD1	TRBJ2-3	CASSSRTGATDTQYF	TGTGCCAGCAGCTCACGGACAGGGGCTACGGATACGCAGTATTTT
NA	TRBV19	14	TRBD2	TRBJ2-1	CASSISGSGNEQFF	TGTGCCAGTAGTATAAGCGGGAGTGGAAATGAGCAGTTCTTC
NA	TRBV5-4	15	NA	TRBJ1-3	CASSLDHFSGNTIYF	TGTGCCAGCAGCTTGGATCACTTCTCTGGAAACACCATATATTTT
NA	TRBV5-1	13	TRBD1	TRBJ2-7	CASSWTGQNEQYF	TGCGCCAGCAGCTGGACAGGGCAGAACGAGCAGTACTTC
NA	TRBV2	16	NA	TRBJ2-1	CASSEERALSYNEQFF	TGTGCCAGCAGTGAAGAACGAGCGTTGAGCTACAATGAGCAGTTCTTC
NA	TRBV9	16	TRBD2	TRBJ2-1	CASSGTSGRFVYEQFF	TGTGCCAGCAGCGGGACTAGCGGGAGGTTCGTATATGAGCAGTTCTTC
NA	TRBV4-3	12	TRBD1	TRBJ2-7	CASSQGQGGQYF	TGCGCCAGCAGCCAGGGACAGGGAGGGCAGTACTTC
once	TRBV30	13	NA	TRBJ2-7	CAWSVRLAYEQYF	TGTGCCTGGAGTGTGAGGCTAGCCTACGAGCAGTACTTC
NA	TRBV12-5	13	TRBD1	TRBJ1-1	CASGRDREGEAFF	TGTGCTAGTGGACGGGACAGGGAGGGTGAAGCTTTCTTT
NA	TRBV7-6	17	TRBD2	TRBJ2-1	CASSPGTSGRYYNEQFF	TGTGCCAGCAGCCCCGGGACTAGCGGGAGGTACTACAATGAGCAGTTCTTC
NA	TRBV5-1	16	TRBD2	TRBJ2-3	CASSLVTSGSPDTQYF	TGCGCCAGCAGCTTGGTGACTAGCGGGAGCCCAGATACGCAGTATTTT
NA	TRBV10-3	15	TRBD2	TRBJ2-2	CAISVRGVGTGELFF	TGTGCCATCAGTGTTCGGGGGGTAGGAACCGGGGAGCTGTTTTTT
NA	TRBV29-1	13	NA	TRBJ2-5	CSVDEVGPETQYF	TGCAGCGTGGACGAGGTGGGGCCAGAGACCCAGTACTTC